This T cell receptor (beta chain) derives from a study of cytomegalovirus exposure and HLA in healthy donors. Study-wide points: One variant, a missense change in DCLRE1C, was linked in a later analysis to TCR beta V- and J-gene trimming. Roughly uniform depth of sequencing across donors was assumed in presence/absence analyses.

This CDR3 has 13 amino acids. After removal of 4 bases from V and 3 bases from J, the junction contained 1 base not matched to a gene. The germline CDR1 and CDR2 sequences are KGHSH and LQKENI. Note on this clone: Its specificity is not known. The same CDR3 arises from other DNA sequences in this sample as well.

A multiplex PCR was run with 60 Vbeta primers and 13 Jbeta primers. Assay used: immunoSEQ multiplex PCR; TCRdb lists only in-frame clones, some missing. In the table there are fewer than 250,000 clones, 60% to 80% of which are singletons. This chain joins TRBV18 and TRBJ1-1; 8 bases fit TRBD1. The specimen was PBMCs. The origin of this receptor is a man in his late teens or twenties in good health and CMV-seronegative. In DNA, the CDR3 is TGTGCCAGCTCACAGACAGGGGACACTGAAGCTTTCTTT. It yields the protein CASSQTGDTEAFF.